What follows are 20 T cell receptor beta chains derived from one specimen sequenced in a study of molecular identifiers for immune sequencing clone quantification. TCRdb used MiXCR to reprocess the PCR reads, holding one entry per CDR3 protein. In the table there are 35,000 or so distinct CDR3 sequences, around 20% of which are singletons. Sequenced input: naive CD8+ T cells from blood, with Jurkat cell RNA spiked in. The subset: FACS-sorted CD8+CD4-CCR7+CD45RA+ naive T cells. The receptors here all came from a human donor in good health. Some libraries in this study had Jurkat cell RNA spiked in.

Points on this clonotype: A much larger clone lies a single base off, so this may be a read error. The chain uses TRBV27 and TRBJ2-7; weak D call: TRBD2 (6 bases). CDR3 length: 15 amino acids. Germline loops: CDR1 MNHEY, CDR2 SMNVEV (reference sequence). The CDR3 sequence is CASSSGLFYLYERYF. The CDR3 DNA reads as TGTGCCAGCAGTTCGGGACTGTTTTATCTCTACGAGCGGTACTTC.

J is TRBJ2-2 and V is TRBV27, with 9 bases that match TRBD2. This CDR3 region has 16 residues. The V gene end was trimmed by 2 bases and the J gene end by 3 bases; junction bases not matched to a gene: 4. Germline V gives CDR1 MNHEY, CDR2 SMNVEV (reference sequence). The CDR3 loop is CASSLILAGYTGELFF. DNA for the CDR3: TGTGCCAGCAGTTTAATACTAGCGGGTTACACCGGGGAGCTGTTTTTT.

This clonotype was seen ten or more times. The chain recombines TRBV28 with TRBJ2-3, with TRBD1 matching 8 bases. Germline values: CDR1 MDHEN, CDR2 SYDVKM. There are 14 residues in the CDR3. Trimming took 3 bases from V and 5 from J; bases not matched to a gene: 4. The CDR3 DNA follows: TGTGCCAGCAGTTTTGACAGGGGTAGAGATACGCAGTATTTT. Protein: CASSFDRGRDTQYF.

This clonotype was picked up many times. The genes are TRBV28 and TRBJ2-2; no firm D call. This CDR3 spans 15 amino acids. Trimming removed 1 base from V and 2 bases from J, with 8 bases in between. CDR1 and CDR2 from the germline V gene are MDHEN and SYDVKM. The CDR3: CASSLLVLNTGELFF. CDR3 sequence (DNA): TGTGCCAGCAGTTTATTGGTCTTAAACACCGGGGAGCTGTTTTTT.

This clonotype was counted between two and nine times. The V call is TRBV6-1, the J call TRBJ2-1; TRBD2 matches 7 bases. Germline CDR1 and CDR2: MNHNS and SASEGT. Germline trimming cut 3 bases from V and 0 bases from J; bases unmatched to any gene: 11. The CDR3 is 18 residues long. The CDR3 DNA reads TGTGCCAGCAGTGACTTCATATCTAGCGGAATCTCCTACAATGAGCAGTTCTTC. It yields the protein CASSDFISSGISYNEQFF.

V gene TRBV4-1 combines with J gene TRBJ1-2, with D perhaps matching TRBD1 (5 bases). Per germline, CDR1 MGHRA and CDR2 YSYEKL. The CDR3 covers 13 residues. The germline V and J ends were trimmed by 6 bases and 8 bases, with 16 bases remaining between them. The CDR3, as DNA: TGCGCCAGCAGTCTCGGGACGGCAGGGGGCTACACCTTC. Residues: CASSLGTAGGYTF.

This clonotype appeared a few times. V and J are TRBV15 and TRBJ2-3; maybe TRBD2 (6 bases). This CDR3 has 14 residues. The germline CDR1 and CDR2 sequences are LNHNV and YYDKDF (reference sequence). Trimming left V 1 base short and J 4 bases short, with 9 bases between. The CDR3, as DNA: TGTGCCACCAGCAGAGTTCCGGGAGCAGATACGCAGTATTTT. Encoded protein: CATSRVPGADTQYF.

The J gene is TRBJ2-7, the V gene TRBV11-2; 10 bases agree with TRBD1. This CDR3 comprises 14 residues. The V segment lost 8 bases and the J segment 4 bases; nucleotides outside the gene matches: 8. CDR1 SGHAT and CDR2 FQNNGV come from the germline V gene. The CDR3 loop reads CASGSGTGVYEQYF. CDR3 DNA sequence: TGTGCCAGCGGCTCGGGGACAGGGGTGTACGAGCAGTACTTC. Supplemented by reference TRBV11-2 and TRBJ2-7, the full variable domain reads EAGVAQSPRYKIIEKRQSVAFWCNPISGHATLYWYQQILGQGPKLLIQFQNNGVVDDSQLPKDRFSAERLKGVDSTLKIQPAKLEDSAVYLCASGSGTGVYEQYFGPGTRLTVT.

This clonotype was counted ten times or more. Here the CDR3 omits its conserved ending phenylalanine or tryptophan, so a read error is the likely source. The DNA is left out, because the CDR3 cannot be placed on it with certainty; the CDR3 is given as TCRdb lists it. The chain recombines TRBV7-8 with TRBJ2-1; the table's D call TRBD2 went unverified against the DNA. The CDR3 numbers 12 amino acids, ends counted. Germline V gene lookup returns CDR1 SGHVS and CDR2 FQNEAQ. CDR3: CASSLDGLVNLL.

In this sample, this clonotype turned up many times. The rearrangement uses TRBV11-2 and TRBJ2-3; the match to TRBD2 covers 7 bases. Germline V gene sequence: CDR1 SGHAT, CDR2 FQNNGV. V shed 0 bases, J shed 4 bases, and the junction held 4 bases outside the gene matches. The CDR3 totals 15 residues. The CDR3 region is CASSLELAAPDTQYF. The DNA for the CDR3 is TGTGCCAGCAGCTTAGAGCTAGCGGCCCCAGATACGCAGTATTTT.

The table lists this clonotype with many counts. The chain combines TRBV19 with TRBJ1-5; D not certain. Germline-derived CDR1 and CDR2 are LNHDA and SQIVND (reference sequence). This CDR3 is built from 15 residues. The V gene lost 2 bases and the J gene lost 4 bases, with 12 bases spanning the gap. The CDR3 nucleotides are TGTGCCAGTAGTATATCCCCGCGGCCAAATCAGCCCCAGCATTTT. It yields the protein CASSISPRPNQPQHF.

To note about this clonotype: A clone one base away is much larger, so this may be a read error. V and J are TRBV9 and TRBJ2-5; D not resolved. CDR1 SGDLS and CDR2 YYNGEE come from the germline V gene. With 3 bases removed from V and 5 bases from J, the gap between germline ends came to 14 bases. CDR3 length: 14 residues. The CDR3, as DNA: TGTGCCAGCAGCGACCTGGACCGCGCCGAGACCCAGTACTTC. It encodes CASSDLDRAETQYF.

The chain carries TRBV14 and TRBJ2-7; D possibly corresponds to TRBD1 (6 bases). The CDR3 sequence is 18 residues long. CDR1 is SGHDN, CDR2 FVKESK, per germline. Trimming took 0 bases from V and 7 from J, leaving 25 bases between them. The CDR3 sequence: CASSQDRVVRGFGPEQYF. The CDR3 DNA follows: TGTGCCAGCAGCCAAGATCGGGTAGTCAGGGGATTCGGGCCAGAGCAGTACTTC.

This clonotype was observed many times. CDR3 region: CASSSVRGLTDTQYF. CDR3 coding DNA: TGTGCCAGCAGCAGTGTGAGGGGGCTCACAGATACGCAGTATTTT. This chain links TRBV7-6 with TRBJ2-3; TRBD1 matches 7 bases. This CDR3 contains 15 residues. V lost 5 bases and J lost 2; bases outside the gene matches: 7. Germline assignment: CDR1 SGHVS and CDR2 FNYEAQ.

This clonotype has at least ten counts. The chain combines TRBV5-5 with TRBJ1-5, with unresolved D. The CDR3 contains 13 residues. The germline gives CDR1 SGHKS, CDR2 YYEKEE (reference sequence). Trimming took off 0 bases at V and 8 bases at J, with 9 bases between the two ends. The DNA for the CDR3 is TGTGCCAGCAGCTTGGTCCCAATCAAGCCCCAGCATTTT. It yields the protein CASSLVPIKPQHF.

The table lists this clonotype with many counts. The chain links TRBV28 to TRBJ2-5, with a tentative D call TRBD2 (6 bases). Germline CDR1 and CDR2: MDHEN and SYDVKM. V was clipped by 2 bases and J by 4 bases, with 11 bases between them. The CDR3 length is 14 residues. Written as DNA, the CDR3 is TGTGCCAGCAGTTTACCCGGGAGAGGAGAGACCCAGTACTTC. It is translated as CASSLPGRGETQYF. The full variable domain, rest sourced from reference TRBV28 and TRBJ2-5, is DVKVTQSSRYLVKRTGEKVFLECVQDMDHENMFWYRQDPGLGLRLIYFSYDVKMKEKGDIPEGYSVSREKKERFSLILESASTNQTSMYLCASSLPGRGETQYFGPGTRLLVL.

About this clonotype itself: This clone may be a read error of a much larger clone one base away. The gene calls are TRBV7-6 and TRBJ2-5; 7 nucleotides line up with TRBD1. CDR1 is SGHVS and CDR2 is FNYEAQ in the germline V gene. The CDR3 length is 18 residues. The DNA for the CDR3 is TGTGCCAGCGGCTTAGTTTCAACAACACAGGGGAGCAAGGAGACCCAGTACTTC. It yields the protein CASGLVSTTQGSKETQYF.

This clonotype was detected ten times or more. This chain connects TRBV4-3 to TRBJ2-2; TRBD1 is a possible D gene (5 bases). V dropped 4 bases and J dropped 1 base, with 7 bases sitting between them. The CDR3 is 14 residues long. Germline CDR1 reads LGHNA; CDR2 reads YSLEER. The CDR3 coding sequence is TGCGCCAGCAGCCGGCAGGGGAACACCGGGGAGCTGTTTTTT. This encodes CASSRQGNTGELFF.

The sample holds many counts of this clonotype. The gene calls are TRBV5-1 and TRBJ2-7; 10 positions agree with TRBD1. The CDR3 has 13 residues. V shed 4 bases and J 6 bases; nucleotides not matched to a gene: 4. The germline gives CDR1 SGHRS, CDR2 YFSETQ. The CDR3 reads CASSDDRGLEQYF. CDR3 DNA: TGCGCCAGCAGCGACGACAGGGGGCTCGAGCAGTACTTC.

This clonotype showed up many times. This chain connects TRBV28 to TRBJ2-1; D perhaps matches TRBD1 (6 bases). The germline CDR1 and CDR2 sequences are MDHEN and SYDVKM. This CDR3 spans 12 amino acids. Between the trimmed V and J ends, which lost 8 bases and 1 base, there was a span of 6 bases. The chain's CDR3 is CASQGSYNEQFF. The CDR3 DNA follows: TGTGCCAGCCAGGGGTCCTACAATGAGCAGTTCTTC.